A selection of T cell receptor beta chains follows, all from one sample in a study of CD8 T cells in ankylosing spondylitis. TCRdb reprocessed the 5' RACE reads via MiXCR and lists one record per CDR3 protein. Counted here are about 840,000 distinct CDR3 sequences, approximately 12% occurring once; the ten biggest clones make up approximately 0.46%. Sequencing used blood, either unsorted or a sorted T cell fraction (not recorded which). These receptors were obtained from a male donor with ankylosing spondylitis. CDR3s include the opening cysteine and the closing phenylalanine or tryptophan. A D gene is named only where the DNA matches it firmly. Rows may omit the clone size; those that give it use once, few, many or a size class.

CDR3aa,CDR3nt,d_gene,v_gene,abundance,j_gene
CASSLDFSVYEQYF,TGTGCCAGCAGCTTAGACTTCAGCGTTTACGAGCAGTACTTC,NA,TRBV7-2,NA,TRBJ2-7
CATSGWPSGVNEQFF,TGTGCCACCAGCGGCTGGCCTAGCGGCGTAAATGAGCAGTTCTTC,TRBD2,TRBV15,few,TRBJ2-1
CASSHTRDRRIYGYTF,TGTGCCAGCAGCCATACCCGGGACCGTCGAATCTATGGCTACACCTTC,NA,TRBV12-3/TRBV12-4,many,TRBJ1-2
CSVEVLEAFF,TGCAGCGTCGAGGTACTTGAAGCTTTCTTT,NA,TRBV29-1,many,TRBJ1-1
CSARTRGETQYF,TGCAGTGCTAGAACCCGAGGGGAGACCCAGTACTTC,NA,TRBV20-1,many,TRBJ2-5
CASSPAGGAYNEQFF,TGTGCCAGCAGCCCAGCCGGGGGGGCTTACAATGAGCAGTTCTTC,TRBD2,TRBV7-3,few,TRBJ2-1
CASSYLGRHYGYTF,TGTGCCAGCAGTTACTTGGGCCGGCACTATGGCTACACCTTC,NA,TRBV6-5,few,TRBJ1-2
CASSQGPGVNTEAFF,TGTGCCAGCAGCCAAGGACCGGGGGTGAACACTGAAGCTTTCTTT,NA,TRBV4-2,many,TRBJ1-1
CASSLTDRGYEQFF,TGTGCCAGCAGCTTAACGGACAGGGGATATGAGCAGTTCTTC,TRBD1,TRBV7-9,NA,TRBJ2-1
CASILGPAQYF,TGTGCCAGCATCTTGGGTCCGGCCCAGTACTTC,NA,TRBV5-6,NA,TRBJ2-4
CASSSLRTSLRGYTF,TGTGCCAGCAGCAGCCTTAGAACAAGCCTGCGTGGCTACACCTTC,NA,TRBV6-2/TRBV6-3,NA,TRBJ1-2
CATSRDQDRYNEQFF,TGTGCCACCAGCAGAGATCAGGACAGATACAATGAGCAGTTCTTC,NA,TRBV15,few,TRBJ2-1
CATSDPRTGGFNEQFF,TGTGCCACCAGTGACCCCAGGACAGGGGGCTTTAATGAGCAGTTCTTC,TRBD1,TRBV24-1,NA,TRBJ2-1
CAISESVAGGQPQHF,TGTGCCATCAGTGAGTCGGTCGCAGGGGGGCAGCCCCAGCATTTT,TRBD1,TRBV10-3,few,TRBJ1-5
CASSVTVPGTEAFF,TGCGCCAGCAGCGTGACAGTCCCGGGGACTGAAGCTTTCTTT,NA,TRBV5-1,NA,TRBJ1-1
CASSESGMWDGRRFVGDEQFF,TGCGCCAGCAGTGAGTCTGGGATGTGGGACGGGAGGAGGTTTGTTGGTGATGAGCAGTTCTTC,TRBD2,TRBV10-1,NA,TRBJ2-1
CASSTFSDRETQYF,TGCGCCAGCTCGACTTTCTCAGATAGGGAGACCCAGTACTTC,NA,TRBV5-1,NA,TRBJ2-5
CASSLDTGGRTEAFF,TGTGCCAGCAGCCTAGACACAGGGGGCAGGACTGAAGCTTTCTTT,TRBD1,TRBV12-3/TRBV12-4,NA,TRBJ1-1